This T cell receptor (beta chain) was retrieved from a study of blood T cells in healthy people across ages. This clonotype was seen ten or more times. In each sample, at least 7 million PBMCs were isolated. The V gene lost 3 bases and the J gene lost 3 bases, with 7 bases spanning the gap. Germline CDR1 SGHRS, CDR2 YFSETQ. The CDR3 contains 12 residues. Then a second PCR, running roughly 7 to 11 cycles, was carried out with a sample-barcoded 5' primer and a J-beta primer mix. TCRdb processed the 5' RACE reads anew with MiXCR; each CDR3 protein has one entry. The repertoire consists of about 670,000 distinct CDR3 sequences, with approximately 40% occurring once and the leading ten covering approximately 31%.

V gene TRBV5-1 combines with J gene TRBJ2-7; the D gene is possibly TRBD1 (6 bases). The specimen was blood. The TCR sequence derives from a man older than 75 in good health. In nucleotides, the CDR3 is TGCGCCAGCAGCTGGGACAACTACGAGCAGTACTTC. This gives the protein CASSWDNYEQYF.